This TCR beta chain is from a study of T cell responses to AZD1222 COVID-19 vaccine. Study-wide results and limits: With dominance at 160-218 and 743-854, vaccine-associated CD4 TCRs spanned spike. Repertoire collection took place solely once the T cell response had peaked. Females made up more of the donors, who were largely white British, and clonal diversity may have come out too low.

Sequencing was performed with immunoSEQ multiplex PCR; in TCRdb, only in-frame clones are kept and a portion is missing. This sample carries about 150,000 clones, 94% of them seen once, and the ten largest clones take 0.95% to 1.5%. Comment on this clone: Antigen unknown.

The CDR3 extends over 15 amino acids. Germline V gives CDR1 SGHTA, CDR2 FQGNSA. V lost 5 bases and J lost 5; bases outside the gene matches: 9. The source of this sequence is an adult in good health. Sequenced here: peripheral blood, sampled on day 0 of AZD1222 vaccination. J is TRBJ1-5 and V is TRBV7-2, with TRBD1 matching over 7 bases. The CDR3 sequence: CASSVLKGADQPQHF. Written as DNA, the CDR3 is TGTGCCAGCAGCGTCCTCAAGGGGGCGGATCAGCCCCAGCATTTT.